This T cell receptor (beta chain) was captured in a study of the immune and genomic landscape of osteosarcoma. Whole-study context: 55% to 80% had unfavorable pathologic response to standard therapy.

This clone was found a few times. The method was immunoSEQ multiplex PCR; TCRdb's version includes in-frame clones alone and lacks a portion of them. The sample lists about 700 clones; 70% to 75% were seen once. The CDR3 is made up of 10 amino acids. The V gene's germline CDR1 is DFQATT and CDR2 SNEGSKA (reference sequence). Trimming took 7 bases from V and 5 from J, leaving 6 bases between them. The sample was metastatic tumor tissue from the lung. The receptor was isolated from a boy aged 5 to 17 with osteosarcoma. V usage is TRBV20-1 and J usage is TRBJ2-1, with D hard to call. The CDR3 DNA reads TGCAGTGTGGGCCACAATGAGCAGTTCTTC. Amino acid sequence: CSVGHNEQFF.